This T cell receptor beta chain was recovered during a study of blood T cell repertoires in COVID-19. Produced via immunoSEQ multiplex PCR; TCRdb's table is partial and in-frame only. The table lists roughly 300,000 clones, roughly nine tenths of them singletons. The sequence derives from a woman aged 25 to 39 with COVID-19, enrolled during active disease. Sequencing was performed on peripheral blood.

The CDR3 loop is CASSPQDRVGGSSYNEQFF. CDR3 coding DNA: TGTGCCAGCTCACCCCAGGACAGGGTCGGGGGTAGTTCCTACAATGAGCAGTTCTTC. The chain is built from TRBV18 and TRBJ2-1; 8 positions match TRBD1. The germline CDR1 and CDR2 sequences are KGHSH and LQKENI. V lost 3 bases to trimming and J lost 1 base; unmatched junction nucleotides: 14. The CDR3 runs to 19 residues. Filled out from reference TRBV18 and TRBJ2-1, the complete variable domain reads NAGVMQNPRHLVRRRGQEARLRCSPMKGHSHVYWYRQLPEEGLKFMVYLQKENIIDESGMPKERFSAEFPKEGPSILRIQQVVRGDSAAYFCASSPQDRVGGSSYNEQFFGPGTRLTVL.